This TCR beta chain was identified during a study of T cells in Graves' hyperthyroidism and ophthalmopathy. Study-level background: Pretreatment peripheral blood was obtained at initial diagnosis. Study-level results: In blood, most of the thyroid clonotypes expanded above 0.001 were also present. In validation, the model predicted ophthalmopathy. These predictions came a median about 6.2 months before onset.

Trimming shortened V by 4 bases and J by 0 bases, and 7 bases separated the two germline ends. In germline, CDR1 is LNHDA, CDR2 SQIVND (reference sequence). This CDR3 contains 14 residues. TCR beta CDR3 sequences were amplified from RNA transcripts. HTBI primers were the set used in a first-round RT-PCR of the TCR CDR3. TCRdb processed the multiplex PCR reads anew with MiXCR; each CDR3 protein has one entry. The repertoire consists of some 180,000 distinct CDR3 sequences, with about 17% occurring once and the leading ten covering 53%. This clonotype was picked up many times. The antigen remains undetermined.

This rearrangement joins TRBV19 to TRBJ1-5, with D hard to call. This clonotype was obtained from a woman between 45 and 65 years old with Graves' hyperthyroidism. The sequencing input was blood. CDR3: CASSTAASNQPQHF. In DNA form, the CDR3 reads TGTGCCAGTAGTACGGCAGCTAGCAATCAGCCCCAGCATTTT.